One and the same sample provided the 23 T cell receptor beta chains below, sequenced in a study of blood T cell repertoires in COVID-19. Clones were read by immunoSEQ multiplex PCR, and TCRdb kept only the in-frame ones, dropping some. The data hold over 150,000 clones, with about 88% observed a single time. The sample was peripheral blood. The receptors come from a man between 50 and 59 years old with COVID-19, enrolled during active disease.

Concerning this clone itself: The CDR3 does not close with the conserved phenylalanine or tryptophan, likely indicating a read error. This rearrangement joins TRBV27 to TRBJ1-2, with TRBD1 matching over 11 bases. After removal of 6 bases from V and 0 bases from J, the junction contained 12 bases not matched to a gene. This CDR3 is built from 18 residues. The germline CDR1 and CDR2 sequences are MNHEY and SMNVEV (reference sequence). CDR3 sequence reads: CASRQDRGQGGANYGYTL. CDR3 DNA sequence: TGTGCCAGCAGACAAGATCGGGGACAGGGGGGAGCTAACTATGGCTACACCCTC.

This clone showed up just a few times. The gene calls are TRBV19 and TRBJ2-3, with 10 bases matching TRBD2. There are 16 residues in the CDR3. V lost 6 bases and J lost 8; bases outside the gene matches: 14. Germline assignment: CDR1 LNHDA and CDR2 SQIVND (reference sequence). CDR3 region: CASRKGTSGAPGTQYF. CDR3 nucleotide sequence: TGTGCCAGTAGGAAGGGCACTAGCGGGGCCCCGGGTACGCAGTATTTT.

The genes are TRBV6-1 and TRBJ2-3; a possible D gene is TRBD1 (6 bases). This CDR3 contains 13 residues. V lost 2 bases and J lost 7, with 10 bases in between. Germline CDR1 MNHNS, CDR2 SASEGT. CDR3 loop: CASSELRGYTQYF. CDR3 DNA: TGTGCCAGCAGTGAATTGAGGGGGTATACGCAGTATTTT.

The chain recombines TRBV24-1 with TRBJ2-1; 7 bases align to TRBD1. Germline assignment: CDR1 KGHDR and CDR2 SFDVKD. CDR3 length equals 15 residues. V lost 1 base to trimming and J lost 6 bases; unmatched junction nucleotides: 5. CDR3 coding DNA: TGTGCCACCAGTGATTTCGGACAGGTGGCCAATGAGCAGTTCTTC. Its protein is CATSDFGQVANEQFF.

The chain employs TRBV11-1 and TRBJ2-7; tentative D call: TRBD1 (6 bases). V shed 1 base and J shed 3 bases, with 13 bases lying between them. The CDR3 contains 15 residues. Germline values: CDR1 SGHAT, CDR2 FQDESV (reference sequence). CDR3 in amino acids: CASSLEMRGNYEQYF. CDR3 sequence (DNA): TGTGCCAGCAGCTTAGAGATGAGGGGGAACTACGAGCAGTACTTC. The variable domain in full, with the rest retrieved from reference TRBV11-1 and TRBJ2-7, is EAEVAQSPRYKITEKSQAVAFWCDPISGHATLYWYRQILGQGPELLVQFQDESVVDDSQLPKDRFSAERLKGVDSTLKIQPAELGDSAMYLCASSLEMRGNYEQYFGPGTRLTVT.

This chain joins TRBV7-9 and TRBJ2-5; D is unresolved. The CDR3 has 13 residues. In germline, CDR1 is SEHNR, CDR2 FQNEAQ (reference sequence). Deletions cut 1 base from V and 5 bases from J, with 8 bases between. For the CDR3, the DNA is TGTGCCAGCAGCTTAGGCCTAGTGGAGACCCAGTACTTC. Translation gives CASSLGLVETQYF.

The V call is TRBV2, the J call TRBJ1-5; weak D call: TRBD1 (5 bases). The CDR3 runs 14 residues. The germline gives CDR1 SNHLY, CDR2 FYNNEI. Trimming stripped 10 bases from V and 4 bases from J, with 17 bases between. The CDR3 sequence: CATRENGPNQPQHF. The CDR3 DNA reads TGTGCCACCAGGGAAAATGGGCCGAATCAGCCCCAGCATTTT.

This chain links TRBV3-1 (or the pseudogene TRBV3-2) with TRBJ2-1; tentative D call: TRBD2 (6 bases). Trimming removed 0 bases at V and 7 bases at J, with 10 bases between. Germline assignment: CDR1 LGHDT and CDR2 YNNKEL (reference sequence). The length of the CDR3 is 14 residues. The DNA of the CDR3 is TGTGCCAGCAGCCAAGATGACCGGGGGAATGAGCAGTTCTTC. Its protein product is CASSQDDRGNEQFF.

This chain uses TRBV5-1 with TRBJ2-7, with D perhaps matching TRBD2 (6 bases). The V end lost 0 bases, the J end lost 3 bases, and 10 bases lay between the germline ends. CDR1 and CDR2 from the germline V gene are SGHRS and YFSETQ. The CDR3 length is 14 residues. The CDR3 spells CASSLASEGYEQYF. The CDR3 DNA sequence: TGCGCCAGCAGCTTGGCCTCGGAGGGCTACGAGCAGTACTTC.

This clone was picked up one time. The genes are TRBV19 and TRBJ2-2; the D gene is possibly TRBD2 (6 bases). The CDR3 has 14 amino acids. Germline CDR1 LNHDA, CDR2 SQIVND (reference sequence). Trimming took 5 bases from V and 5 from J, leaving 12 bases between them. CDR3 amino acids: CASSAGGVTGELFF. CDR3 bases: TGTGCCAGTAGTGCCGGGGGAGTTACCGGGGAGCTGTTTTTT.

The V and J genes are TRBV11-1 and TRBJ2-1; 8 positions agree with TRBD2. The V gene end was trimmed by 5 bases and the J gene end by 6 bases; junction bases not matched to a gene: 9. CDR1 is SGHAT and CDR2 is FQDESV in the germline V gene (reference sequence). The CDR3 has 15 amino acids. CDR3 sequence reads: CASSQKRGWGNEQFF. CDR3 nucleotide sequence: TGTGCCAGCAGCCAGAAGCGGGGGTGGGGCAATGAGCAGTTCTTC.

As concerns this clone: This sample also contains other DNA sequences that code for the same CDR3. The chain joins TRBV2 to TRBJ1-5; D is possibly TRBD1 (6 bases). This CDR3 region has 13 residues. Germline loops: CDR1 SNHLY, CDR2 FYNNEI. Trimming pared 4 bases from V and 4 bases from J, leaving 8 bases between. The DNA for the CDR3 is TGTGCCAGCAGTGGAACAGGGAATCAGCCCCAGCATTTT. This sequence encodes CASSGTGNQPQHF. The entire variable domain, with the rest obtained from reference TRBV2 and TRBJ1-5, is as follows: EPEVTQTPSHQVTQMGQEVILRCVPISNHLYFYWYRQILGQKVEFLVSFYNNEISEKSEIFDDQFSVERPDGSNFTLKIRSTKLEDSAMYFCASSGTGNQPQHFGDGTRLSIL.

The chain's CDR3 is CASSLQGTGNHYEQYF. The CDR3 nucleotides read TGTGCCAGCTCATTACAGGGAACAGGAAACCACTACGAGCAGTACTTC. This chain uses TRBV18 with TRBJ2-7, with D maybe TRBD1 (6 bases). The CDR3 is 16 residues long. V was shortened by 5 bases and J by 3 bases, with 20 bases between the two germline ends. The germline V gene encodes CDR1 KGHSH and CDR2 LQKENI. Filled out from reference TRBV18 and TRBJ2-7, the complete variable domain reads NAGVMQNPRHLVRRRGQEARLRCSPMKGHSHVYWYRQLPEEGLKFMVYLQKENIIDESGMPKERFSAEFPKEGPSILRIQQVVRGDSAAYFCASSLQGTGNHYEQYFGPGTRLTVT.

The gene calls are TRBV5-4 and TRBJ2-5; 10 nucleotides align to TRBD2. This CDR3 has 15 residues. V lost 2 bases to trimming and J lost 5 bases; unmatched junction nucleotides: 6. The germline CDR1 and CDR2 sequences are SGHNT and YYREEE (reference sequence). Written as DNA, the CDR3 is TGTGCCAGCAGCTTTAAAGCGGGAGGGTTGGAGACCCAGTACTTC. It codes for CASSFKAGGLETQYF.

J is TRBJ2-7 and V is TRBV29-1; 10 bases align to TRBD1. V gave up 6 bases and J gave up 0 bases; unmatched junction bases: 2. This CDR3 has 13 amino acids. Looked up from germline, CDR1 is SQVTM and CDR2 is ANQGSEA. The CDR3 loop is CSVRDRGSYEQYF. The CDR3 nucleotides read TGCAGCGTCCGGGACAGGGGCTCCTACGAGCAGTACTTC.

The chain has TRBV11-2 and TRBJ1-1; D is unresolved. V was clipped by 1 base and J by 0 bases, with 9 bases between them. CDR3 length: 15 residues. In germline, CDR1 is SGHAT, CDR2 FQNNGV. The CDR3 nucleotides are TGTGCCAGCAGCTTAGTCGGTACGGTGAACACTGAAGCTTTCTTT. This encodes CASSLVGTVNTEAFF.

The rearrangement uses TRBV19 and TRBJ1-6; D unresolved. Per the germline V gene, CDR1 is LNHDA and CDR2 is SQIVND (reference sequence). There are 15 residues in the CDR3. Trimming stripped 7 bases from V and 1 base from J, with 11 bases between. The chain's CDR3 is CASTSTGSYNSPLHF. The CDR3 coding sequence is TGTGCCAGTACCTCTACGGGGTCCTATAATTCACCCCTCCACTTT.

The CDR3, as DNA: TGTGCCAGCAGCTTCACAACAGATACGCAGTATTTT. Translation gives CASSFTTDTQYF. The rearrangement uses TRBV11-2 and TRBJ2-3; D gene ambiguous. The V end was cut by 3 bases, the J end by 3 bases, with 4 bases between. Germline CDR1 reads SGHAT; CDR2 reads FQNNGV. This CDR3 comprises 12 residues.

The chain recombines TRBV19 with TRBJ2-2; 7 bases map to TRBD2. The CDR3 covers 13 residues. Germline V gene sequence: CDR1 LNHDA, CDR2 SQIVND (reference sequence). In DNA form, the CDR3 reads TGTGTGGTAGCGGGCCAAAACACCGGGGAGCTGTTTTTT. Protein product: CVVAGQNTGELFF.

The chain links TRBV5-6 to TRBJ2-1; D unclear. The germline V gene has CDR1 SGHDT and CDR2 YYEEEE. V shed 1 base and J shed 0 bases, with 8 bases lying between them. The CDR3 length is 15 residues. CDR3 DNA sequence: TGTGCCAGCAGCTTGCCGCCGAGCTCCTACAATGAGCAGTTCTTC. Protein product: CASSLPPSSYNEQFF.

This rearrangement joins TRBV2 to TRBJ2-7, with TRBD2 matching 10 bases. Germline V gives CDR1 SNHLY, CDR2 FYNNEI. The length of the CDR3 is 16 residues. In DNA form, the CDR3 reads TGTGTTAGCAGTCTTCCCCGGACTAGCGGTTCCTACGAGCAGTACTTC. Translated, it gives CVSSLPRTSGSYEQYF.

The chain combines TRBV19 with TRBJ2-7, with 8 bases that match TRBD2. The CDR3 is 14 amino acids. V lost 5 bases and J lost 6; bases outside the gene matches: 9. From germline, CDR1 is LNHDA and CDR2 SQIVND (reference sequence). The CDR3 loop is CASSPGLESLEQYF. The CDR3 DNA sequence: TGTGCCAGTAGTCCGGGACTAGAATCCCTCGAGCAGTACTTC. The variable domain in full, completed from reference TRBV19 and TRBJ2-7, reads DGGITQSPKYLFRKEGQNVTLSCEQNLNHDAMYWYRQDPGQGLRLIYYSQIVNDFQKGDIAEGYSVSREKKESFPLTVTSAQKNPTAFYLCASSPGLESLEQYFGPGTRLTVT.

There are a few counts of this clone. At the DNA level, this CDR3 is encoded by other sequences in the same sample as well. The V gene is TRBV29-1, the J gene TRBJ2-7, with 7 bases lining up with TRBD1. V shed 3 bases and J 5 bases; nucleotides not matched to a gene: 1. From germline, CDR1 is SQVTM and CDR2 ANQGSEA. The CDR3 covers 11 residues. The CDR3 DNA reads TGCAGCGTTGACAGGGGGAACGAGCAGTACTTC. Protein: CSVDRGNEQYF.